The entry that follows covers one T cell receptor beta chain sequence. The data originate from a study of blood T cell repertoires in COVID-19. At the level of the study: From T cells, B-cell-depleted T cells, or PBMCs came the material, which was cDNA or gDNA.

Using immunoSEQ multiplex PCR, the repertoire was profiled, and TCRdb retains in-frame clones only, with some absent. In the table there are over 200,000 clones, roughly 88% of which are singletons. The V gene lost 4 bases and the J gene lost 1 base, with 14 bases spanning the gap. Germline lookup yields CDR1 GTSNPN and CDR2 SVGIG (reference sequence). The CDR3 consists of 14 residues. This chain connects TRBV30 to TRBJ2-7, with D perhaps matching TRBD2 (6 bases). Sequencing used peripheral blood. The receptor comes from a middle-aged man who had recovered from COVID-19. CDR3: CAWNIGGGSYEQYF. In nucleotides, the CDR3 is TGTGCCTGGAATATCGGGGGTGGGTCCTACGAGCAGTACTTC.